These 28 T cell receptor beta chains were sequenced from one sample in a study of shared clonotypes between healthy human individuals (TCRdb year 2020). Receptor libraries were prepared by the immunoSEQ multiplex PCR assay. TCRdb took over this immuneACCESS table, retaining in-frame rearrangements with V and J assigned. Such tables are incomplete; in checked studies, under half of the missing clones stem from an unresolved V gene, and the remainder is unexplained. This sample lists approximately 470,000 clones; about 72% were detected once. The ten top clones hold 12% of the sample. Input material: PBMCs. Receptors originate from a woman in her 40s in good health. Some clones in this sample may be carry-over from other donors' samples.

The chain couples TRBV10-1 to TRBJ2-6; either TRBD1 or TRBD2 may supply D (5 bases each). The V end lost 0 bases, the J end lost 0 bases, and 12 bases lay between the germline ends. The CDR3 extends over 18 amino acids. Germline CDR1 and CDR2: WNHNN and SYGVQD (reference sequence). The CDR3 is CASSESTGRCSGANVLTF. The DNA of the CDR3 is TGCGCCAGCAGTGAGTCGACGGGACGGTGCTCTGGGGCCAACGTCCTGACTTTC.

J is TRBJ2-7 and V is TRBV7-8, with D maybe TRBD2 (7 bases). Per germline, CDR1 SGHVS and CDR2 FQNEAQ. V gave up 1 base and J gave up 3 bases, with 13 bases separating them. The CDR3 contains 15 residues. CDR3 bases: TGTGCCAGCAGCTTAGAGGGGGGAGGGCACTACGAGCAGTACTTC. Translation: CASSLEGGGHYEQYF.

The J gene is TRBJ2-3, the V gene TRBV6-1, with 8 bases that match TRBD1. The germline CDR1 and CDR2 sequences are MNHNS and SASEGT. The trim removed 1 base at V and 2 bases at J, leaving 11 bases unmatched. The CDR3 length is 18 residues. The chain's CDR3 is CASSEVLAVRGPTDTQYF. In DNA form, the CDR3 reads TGTGCCAGCAGTGAAGTCCTGGCAGTCAGGGGGCCCACAGATACGCAGTATTTT.

V is TRBV9 and J is TRBJ2-4; unclear D gene. V was clipped by 0 bases and J by 0 bases, with 4 bases between them. This CDR3 is built from 14 residues. CDR1 and CDR2 from the germline V gene are SGDLS and YYNGEE. In nucleotides, the CDR3 is TGTGCCAGCAGCGTAGACATAGCCAAAAACATTCAGTACTTC. Translated, it gives CASSVDIAKNIQYF.

This sequence joins TRBV29-1 and TRBJ2-3, with TRBD2 matching 12 bases. The V gene's germline CDR1 is SQVTM and CDR2 ANQGSEA. The CDR3 spans 14 residues. J gave up 4 bases and V 7 bases, and 6 bases lay outside the gene matches. In DNA, the CDR3 is TGCAGCGGTCGACTAGCGGGAGATTCAGATACGCAGTATTTT. This gives the protein CSGRLAGDSDTQYF.

As concerns this clone: The same CDR3 also results from other DNA sequences found in this sample. The genes are TRBV5-4 and TRBJ2-7; 9 bases align to TRBD2. V gave up 2 bases and J gave up 0 bases; unmatched junction bases: 3. CDR1 and CDR2 (germline): SGHNT, YYREEE (reference sequence). The CDR3 has 15 residues. The CDR3 bases are TGTGCCAGCAGCTTAGGGACTAGCTACTCCTACGAGCAGTACTTC. Translation: CASSLGTSYSYEQYF. The full variable domain, its missing parts supplied by reference TRBV5-4 and TRBJ2-7, is ETGVTQSPTHLIKTRGQQVTLRCSSQSGHNTVSWYQQALGQGPQFIFQYYREEENGRGNFPPRFSGLQFPNYSSELNVNALELDDSALYLCASSLGTSYSYEQYFGPGTRLTVT.

The chain carries TRBV5-1 and TRBJ2-5; no definite D call. V lost 0 bases to trimming and J lost 5 bases, with 8 bases between them. Germline CDR1 SGHRS, CDR2 YFSETQ. There are 13 residues in the CDR3. The CDR3 DNA sequence: TGCGCCAGCAGCTTGGGGTCGGTTGAGACCCAGTACTTC. Its translation: CASSLGSVETQYF.

The DNA of the CDR3 is TGCGCCAGCAGTCGATCCGAGTTAAGTCAGTACTTC. Translated, it gives CASSRSELSQYF. The chain employs TRBV23-1 and TRBJ2-5; D is ambiguous. TRBV23-1 is designated an ORF whose function remains uncertain. V lost 4 bases and J lost 11, with 14 bases in between. The CDR3 runs to 12 residues.

Comment on this clone: At the DNA level, this CDR3 is encoded by other sequences in the same sample as well. The CDR3 loop is CASSLDSNYGYTF. The DNA for the CDR3 is TGTGCCAGCAGCTTAGACAGTAACTATGGCTACACCTTC. The V gene is TRBV7-9, the J gene TRBJ1-2; D not resolved. V lost 1 base and J lost 1, with 4 bases in between. Germline values: CDR1 SEHNR, CDR2 FQNEAQ (reference sequence). The CDR3 extends over 13 amino acids.

This clone was recorded at least ten times. The rearrangement joins TRBV9 to TRBJ2-3; D unresolved. V was cut by 0 bases and J by 6 bases, with 8 bases left in between. The CDR3 runs to 13 residues. The germline gives CDR1 SGDLS, CDR2 YYNGEE. The CDR3 is CASSVEFVDTQYF. The CDR3, as DNA: TGTGCCAGCAGCGTAGAATTCGTGGATACGCAGTATTTT.

This clone has just one count. The V call is TRBV5-4, the J call TRBJ2-5; D may correspond to TRBD1 or TRBD2 (5 bases each). The CDR3 loop spans 14 amino acids. Germline CDR1 SGHNT, CDR2 YYREEE (reference sequence). V lost 4 bases to trimming and J lost 7 bases, with 17 bases between them. CDR3 in amino acids: CASSTGTVPGTQYF. CDR3 nucleotides: TGTGCCAGCAGCACGGGGACCGTCCCAGGGACCCAGTACTTC.

The rearrangement uses TRBV7-2 and TRBJ2-7; D call uncertain. V dropped 5 bases and J dropped 0 bases, with 14 bases sitting between them. The CDR3 has 15 residues. The germline V gene encodes CDR1 SGHTA and CDR2 FQGNSA. CDR3 loop: CASSARYLHSYEQYF. DNA of the CDR3: TGTGCCAGCAGCGCTAGATACTTGCACTCCTACGAGCAGTACTTC.

This chain connects TRBV19 to TRBJ2-3, with TRBD1 matching 7 bases. V lost 1 base, J lost 2 bases, and 3 bases stayed unmatched. Germline values: CDR1 LNHDA, CDR2 SQIVND (reference sequence). The CDR3 loop spans 15 amino acids. CDR3: CASSIAGTATDTQYF. The DNA of the CDR3 is TGTGCCAGTAGTATAGCCGGGACAGCCACAGATACGCAGTATTTT.

This clone was seen a few times. The chain's CDR3 is CASRANPGVAEAFF. CDR3 nucleotides: TGTGCCAGCAGAGCCAACCCAGGGGTCGCAGAAGCTTTCTTT. The chain uses TRBV6-6 and TRBJ1-1; maybe TRBD1 (6 bases). Looked up from germline, CDR1 is MNHNY and CDR2 is SVGAGI (reference sequence). The V and J ends lost 6 bases and 8 bases respectively, with 19 bases between them. The CDR3 sequence is 14 residues long.

This chain joins TRBV30 and TRBJ2-7; D may correspond to TRBD1 or TRBD2 (6 bases each). Germline assignment: CDR1 GTSNPN and CDR2 SVGIG (reference sequence). The V end lost 3 bases, the J end lost 5 bases, and 14 bases lay between the germline ends. The length of the CDR3 is 13 residues. CDR3 region: CAWSGGRVHEQYF. The CDR3 DNA sequence: TGTGCCTGGAGCGGGGGCAGGGTCCACGAGCAGTACTTC.

The chain employs TRBV11-2 and TRBJ1-1; maybe TRBD1 (5 bases). This CDR3 region has 15 residues. Germline assignment: CDR1 SGHAT and CDR2 FQNNGV. The V gene lost 0 bases and the J gene lost 6 bases, with 14 bases spanning the gap. Here the CDR3 reads CASSLEGRVGAEAFF. CDR3 nucleotides: TGTGCCAGCAGCTTAGAGGGCAGGGTAGGCGCTGAAGCTTTCTTT. The complete variable domain, with remaining parts taken from reference TRBV11-2 and TRBJ1-1, reads EAGVAQSPRYKIIEKRQSVAFWCNPISGHATLYWYQQILGQGPKLLIQFQNNGVVDDSQLPKDRFSAERLKGVDSTLKIQPAKLEDSAVYLCASSLEGRVGAEAFFGQGTRLTVV.

V usage is TRBV5-4 and J usage is TRBJ1-2; no clear D gene. Germline V gene sequence: CDR1 SGHNT, CDR2 YYREEE (reference sequence). The CDR3 consists of 15 residues. V was shortened by 4 bases and J by 6 bases, with 19 bases between the two germline ends. CDR3 in amino acids: CASSLDTSTLDGYTF. CDR3 nucleotide sequence: TGTGCCAGCAGCCTCGACACGTCCACTTTGGATGGCTACACCTTC.

The CDR3 DNA sequence: TGTGCCAGCAGTTATGACAGCAACTCTGGAAACACCATATATTTT. Protein: CASSYDSNSGNTIYF. This chain connects TRBV6-5 to TRBJ1-3; D is possibly TRBD1 (5 bases). The germline CDR1 and CDR2 sequences are MNHEY and SVGAGI. Between the trimmed V and J ends, which lost 3 bases and 0 bases, there was a span of 9 bases. CDR3 length: 15 amino acids.

The chain links TRBV7-2 to TRBJ1-2, with D possibly matching TRBD1 (5 bases). Between the trimmed V and J ends, which lost 5 bases and 3 bases, there was a span of 19 bases. There are 16 residues in the CDR3. Germline V lookup: CDR1 SGHTA, CDR2 FQGNSA. The CDR3 loop is CASSPDGGLTYYGYTF. CDR3 in DNA: TGTGCCAGCAGCCCGGATGGGGGTCTTACCTACTATGGCTACACCTTC.

This chain uses TRBV5-1 with TRBJ2-1, with unresolved D. The CDR3 is 13 residues long. Between the trimmed V and J ends, which lost 4 bases and 3 bases, there was a span of 8 bases. Per the germline V gene, CDR1 is SGHRS and CDR2 is YFSETQ. The CDR3 sequence: CASSTSLYNEQFF. CDR3 DNA: TGCGCCAGCAGCACATCCCTCTACAATGAGCAGTTCTTC.

V is TRBV28 and J is TRBJ2-3; 7 bases align to TRBD1. The junction had 3 bases not matched to a gene; V was cut back by 7 bases and J by 2 bases. This CDR3 spans 13 amino acids. The germline V gene has CDR1 MDHEN and CDR2 SYDVKM. The CDR3 nucleotides read TGTGCCAGCAAAACAGGGGACACAGATACGCAGTATTTT. This gives the protein CASKTGDTDTQYF.

The chain combines TRBV2 with TRBJ1-1; no reliable D call. The CDR3 length is 12 residues. V was pared by 5 bases and J by 8 bases, with 12 bases between. In germline, CDR1 is SNHLY, CDR2 FYNNEI. In nucleotides, the CDR3 is TGTGCCAGCAGTCTCAGTTCGGTAGAAGCTTTCTTT. Encoded protein: CASSLSSVEAFF.

The chain has TRBV19 and TRBJ2-7; tentative D call: TRBD2 (5 bases). V gave up 5 bases and J gave up 6 bases, with 17 bases separating them. The CDR3 consists of 14 residues. The germline gives CDR1 LNHDA, CDR2 SQIVND (reference sequence). The CDR3 sequence: CASSPTRTLTEQYF. Here the CDR3 DNA reads TGTGCCAGTAGTCCTACGCGGACTCTAACCGAGCAGTACTTC.

On this clone itself: The same CDR3 can be traced to other DNA sequences in this sample. The rearrangement uses TRBV11-2 and TRBJ2-7; D uncertain. Germline values: CDR1 SGHAT, CDR2 FQNNGV. The CDR3 contains 12 residues. Deletions cut 1 base from V and 4 bases from J, with 5 bases between. The CDR3 protein is CASSLVGYEQYF. DNA of the CDR3: TGTGCCAGCAGCTTAGTCGGTTACGAGCAGTACTTC.

The V and J genes are TRBV5-1 and TRBJ2-5; 9 bases match TRBD2. Germline CDR1 and CDR2: SGHRS and YFSETQ. The CDR3 is 15 residues long. The trim removed 3 bases at V and 3 bases at J, leaving 6 bases unmatched. This chain's CDR3 is CASSSTASGEETQYF. DNA for the CDR3: TGCGCCAGCAGCTCCACGGCTAGCGGGGAAGAGACCCAGTACTTC. Based on the CDR3 plus reference TRBV5-1 and TRBJ2-5, the full variable domain is KAGVTQTPRYLIKTRGQQVTLSCSPISGHRSVSWYQQTPGQGLQFLFEYFSETQRNKGNFPGRFSGRQFSNSRSEMNVSTLELGDSALYLCASSSTASGEETQYFGPGTRLLVL.

The chain links TRBV27 to TRBJ2-3; 14 bases align to TRBD2. The CDR3 is made up of 17 amino acids. The germline gives CDR1 MNHEY, CDR2 SMNVEV (reference sequence). Trimming at V came to 6 bases and at J to 0 bases, leaving 5 bases not matched to a gene. CDR3 residues: CASSRRLAGGSTDTQYF. CDR3 nucleotides: TGTGCCAGCAGCCGTCGACTAGCGGGAGGGAGCACAGATACGCAGTATTTT.

The J gene is TRBJ2-5, the V gene TRBV18; a weak D match, TRBD1 (6 bases). This CDR3 is 13 amino acids long. The V end was cut by 5 bases, the J end by 4 bases, with 11 bases between. Germline CDR1 reads KGHSH; CDR2 reads LQKENI. The CDR3 protein is CASSSGVGETQYF. The CDR3 DNA sequence: TGTGCCAGCTCATCAGGGGTGGGAGAGACCCAGTACTTC.

This sequence joins TRBV5-4 and TRBJ2-4, with 10 positions matching TRBD1. Germline V gene lookup returns CDR1 SGHNT and CDR2 YYREEE (reference sequence). The CDR3 sequence is 14 residues long. V lost 1 base and J lost 7; bases outside the gene matches: 2. CDR3 nucleotides: TGTGCCAGCAGCTTGCCGGGACAGGGGAACATTCAGTACTTC. Encoded protein: CASSLPGQGNIQYF.